One and the same sample provided the 6 T cell receptor beta chains below, sequenced in a study of shared clonotypes between healthy human individuals (dated by TCRdb to about 2020). Receptors were amplified or captured by the immunoSEQ multiplex PCR assay. TCRdb provides this immuneACCESS table in a form limited to in-frame rearrangements. Some clones are lacking; in checked studies, under half of them reflect an unresolved V gene, and why the rest are absent is not known. Recorded for this sample are approximately 980,000 clones; 76% of them occurred a single time. The top ten clonotypes cover roughly 1.5% of the sample. Sequencing was done on a sample of memory CD4+ T cells sorted from blood. The cell subset or site label, read with the paper, signifies: CD45RA-negative fraction. The receptors were sampled from a man aged 18 to 30 in good health.

The DNA for the CDR3 is TGTGCCAGCAGCCTGGACAGGGACAAGCAGTACTTC. Its protein is CASSLDRDKQYF. J is TRBJ2-7 and V is TRBV14; 8 bases fit TRBD1. CDR1 and CDR2 (germline): SGHDN, FVKESK. The ends lost 4 bases at V and 8 bases at J; junction bases unmatched: 4. This CDR3 region has 12 residues.

The chain has TRBV5-8 and TRBJ2-5, with D unclear. The ends were cut back, 0 bases at V and 4 bases at J, with 13 bases in the middle. CDR1 is SGHTS and CDR2 is YDEGEE in the germline V gene. The CDR3 runs to 15 residues. The CDR3 loop reads CASSLGFGTGETQYF. The CDR3 region has the DNA TGTGCCAGCAGCTTGGGGTTTGGTACGGGAGAGACCCAGTACTTC.

This chain links TRBV5-1 with TRBJ1-6, with a weak D call TRBD1 (6 bases). CDR1 is SGHRS and CDR2 is YFSETQ in the germline V gene. CDR3 size: 16 residues. Trimming shortened V by 4 bases and J by 6 bases, and 17 bases separated the two germline ends. This chain's CDR3 is CASSAQTGASNSPLHF. The DNA for the CDR3 is TGCGCCAGCAGCGCCCAAACGGGGGCGTCTAATTCACCCCTCCACTTT.

The gene calls are TRBV5-1 and TRBJ2-1; D not resolved. V gave up 2 bases and J gave up 12 bases, with 15 bases separating them. The CDR3 is made up of 13 amino acids. Germline CDR1 and CDR2: SGHRS and YFSETQ. As DNA, the CDR3 is TGCGCCAGCAGCTTAGGACGCGGCCTGGCGCAGTTCTTC. As protein: CASSLGRGLAQFF.

This sequence joins TRBV6-6 and TRBJ1-6; the D gene is possibly TRBD1 (6 bases). This CDR3 contains 14 residues. Germline values: CDR1 MNHNY, CDR2 SVGAGI (reference sequence). V lost 6 bases, J lost 7 bases, and 13 bases lay in between. CDR3: CASSWGQENSPLHF. CDR3 DNA sequence: TGTGCCAGCAGCTGGGGGCAGGAGAATTCACCCCTCCACTTT.

With respect to this clone: A far more abundant clone sits one base away, making this likely a read error. This sample includes further DNA sequences coding for the same CDR3. V usage is TRBV6-5 and J usage is TRBJ2-4, with D unclear. Germline loops: CDR1 MNHEY, CDR2 SVGAGI. The CDR3 consists of 11 residues. With 4 bases removed from V and 4 bases from J, the gap between germline ends came to 2 bases. The DNA of the CDR3 is TGTGCCAGCAGTTTTAAAAACATTCAGTACTTC. Translating gives CASSFKNIQYF.